The entry below describes one TCR beta chain. Its antigen remains unidentified. Base qualities are not provided; no much larger clone lies one nucleotide away. The data originate from a study of T cells after yellow fever vaccination (dated by TCRdb to the late 2010s). Context from the whole study: Libraries from fractions with low cell numbers were prepared with the SMART-Seq v4 Ultra Low Input RNA kit. Bulk TCR alpha and beta repertoires were sequenced longitudinally to track T-cell clones before and after primary and booster YFV17D yellow fever vaccination. Two healthy male donors, one aged 18 to 29 and one aged 30 to 40 years, made up the cohort. Blood samples were taken at several timepoints before and after primary and secondary immunization, and bulk PBMC replicates and cell subsets were isolated. Results and caveats for the whole study, not just this receptor: The secondary T-cell response was weaker than the primary response but faster, peaking on day 5 instead of day 15. Most clones expanded after primary vaccination (approximately 97% of CD4 and approximately 90% of CD8) were re-detected after the booster, suggesting that broad memory maintenance occurred. FACS-sorted repertoires could contain abundant contaminating clonotypes from the bulk population, so computational filtering was required. Because only a couple of donors were included in the study, the extent to which the findings can be generalized is limited. A small share of clonotypes occurred in both CD4 and CD8 compartments, likely arising from convergent recombination.

The CDR3 sequence holds 14 residues, the cysteine and phenylalanine included. Only CDR3 DNA is held: 42 bases, read in frame from base 1. From the germline V gene (reference sequence), CDR1 is SGHKS and CDR2 is YYEKEE. V loses 2 bases, J loses 1 base, and the germline ends lie 9 bases apart. The treatment or condition label for this specimen denotes: live attenuated yellow fever vaccine strain. At each blood-draw timepoint, two biological replicates of bulk PBMCs were obtained. PBMCs were isolated from peripheral blood using a standard Ficoll-Paque protocol. TriZol was used to extract RNA from bulk PBMCs, from CD4 and CD8 fractions, and from dextramer-positive and dextramer-negative fractions. These reads were obtained on an Illumina NovaSeq 6000. Synthesis of TCR cDNA relied on 5'RACE template switching, a step that introduced a universal primer site along with unique molecular identifiers. Priming of cDNA synthesis was performed from both the TCR alpha and TCR beta constant segments. Libraries were amplified in two PCR steps, with sample barcodes and sequencing adapters added in the second step. Sequencing of libraries was performed on Illumina HiSeq 2500 (2x100 bp) or NovaSeq (2x150 bp). The study's own analysis went as follows. Demultiplexing of reads and collapsing into UMI consensus sequences were performed with MIGEC, and V(D)J alignment was carried out with MiXCR. Vaccine-responding clonotypes were identified with edgeR using replicate PBMC samples, with FDR below 0.01 and a log2 fold change above 5 up to day 15 being required. Bulk clonotypes were assigned CD4 or CD8 identity according to which sequenced CD4 or CD8 repertoire held them at higher abundance. TCRdb reprocessing: public reads trimmed at Q25 with fastp, clones called with MiXCR, in-frame beta chains kept. Each record represents a unique CDR3 protein, reported with the most common genes and DNA among its rows. TCRdb, rather than the study authors, made the V and J calls. In all, the sample holds about 430,000 distinct CDR3 sequences, and roughly a sixth of those were seen once. The ten largest clones add up to around 17% of the sample.

The sequence is built from TRBV5-5 and TRBJ1-2, with the D gene not clear enough to name. This receptor was taken from a man aged 18 to 29 who received the YFV17D yellow fever vaccine. Sequenced here: PBMCs, sampled before the yellow fever booster vaccination. At the DNA level, the sequence is TGTGCCAGCAGCTTCCAGACTCTTAACTATGGCTACACCTTC. This sequence encodes CASSFQTLNYGYTF.